These 21 T cell receptor beta chains share one sample of origin, sequenced in a study of T cell responses to AZD1222 COVID-19 vaccine. Profiled with immunoSEQ multiplex PCR; TCRdb holds only in-frame clones, not every one. The sample yields about 120,000 clones, approximately 94% seen once. Sequenced here: peripheral blood, sampled 28 days after the second AZD1222 dose. The receptors were sampled from an adult who received the AZD1222 COVID-19 vaccine.

The chain employs TRBV5-4 and TRBJ1-4; no firm D call. Germline V gene sequence: CDR1 SGHNT, CDR2 YYREEE (reference sequence). V was cut by 4 bases and J by 6 bases, with 16 bases left in between. This CDR3 spans 15 amino acids. Here the CDR3 DNA reads TGTGCCAGCAGCGTTGGACCGGTAGGAGATGAAAAACTGTTTTTT. It yields the protein CASSVGPVGDEKLFF.

The V call is TRBV5-1, the J call TRBJ2-7, with 8 bases fitting TRBD1. The CDR3 is 12 amino acids. V lost 4 bases and J lost 7; bases outside the gene matches: 4. Germline V gives CDR1 SGHRS, CDR2 YFSETQ. CDR3 DNA sequence: TGCGCCAGCAGCCCAGACAGGGGTGAGCAGTACTTC. Amino acid sequence: CASSPDRGEQYF.

This rearrangement joins TRBV13 to TRBJ2-3; the D gene is possibly TRBD2 (6 bases). The CDR3 totals 14 residues. Germline V gene sequence: CDR1 PRHDT, CDR2 FYEKMQ (reference sequence). Trimming took off 3 bases at V and 7 bases at J, with 14 bases between the two ends. CDR3 sequence reads: CASSFGGARNTQYF. CDR3 coding DNA: TGTGCCAGCAGCTTCGGCGGGGCAAGAAATACGCAGTATTTT.

This clone was recorded once. The chain recombines TRBV12-3 or TRBV12-4 with TRBJ1-5, with TRBD1 matching 7 bases. This CDR3 has 13 residues. V was clipped by 5 bases and J by 2 bases; unmatched bases: 0. The CDR3 bases are TGTGCCAGCAGTCAGGGGGGCAATCAGCCCCAGCATTTT. Encoded protein: CASSQGGNQPQHF.

V usage is TRBV21-1 and J usage is TRBJ2-1; the tabulated D call, TRBD1, remains unverified against the DNA. TRBV21-1 is a pseudogene. The CDR3 is 15 amino acids. The CDR3 here is CASSKARGLYNEQFF. The CDR3 DNA reads TGTGCCAGCAGCAAAGCGAGGGGGCTTTACAATGAGCAGTTCTTC.

The chain couples TRBV6-2 or TRBV6-3 to TRBJ2-7; D is unresolved. The CDR3 is made up of 13 amino acids. Germline V lookup: CDR1 MNHEY, CDR2 SVGEGT. Trimming left V 2 bases short and J 4 bases short, with 9 bases between. CDR3: CASSYLYAYEQYF. DNA of the CDR3: TGTGCCAGCAGTTACCTCTACGCTTACGAGCAGTACTTC.

This clone was counted only a few times. The rearrangement joins TRBV3-1 (or the pseudogene TRBV3-2) to TRBJ1-6; no reliable D call. The CDR3 covers 15 residues. CDR1 LGHDT and CDR2 YNNKEL come from the germline V gene (reference sequence). Trimming shortened V by 4 bases and J by 8 bases, and 15 bases separated the two germline ends. Here the CDR3 reads CASSRRRAGDSPLHF. Written as DNA, the CDR3 is TGTGCCAGCAGCCGCAGGCGGGCCGGAGATTCACCCCTCCACTTT.

The chain employs TRBV6-6 and TRBJ1-6; 9 bases are a match to TRBD1. The CDR3 covers 15 residues. Per the germline V gene, CDR1 is MNHNY and CDR2 is SVGAGI (reference sequence). V gave up 6 bases and J gave up 9 bases; unmatched junction bases: 9. CDR3 residues: CASRDTGGEGSPLHF. In DNA, the CDR3 is TGTGCCAGCAGAGACACAGGGGGCGAGGGTTCACCCCTCCACTTT.

The chain combines TRBV7-8 with TRBJ2-1, with TRBD2 matching over 10 bases. The CDR3 length is 18 residues. The germline V gene encodes CDR1 SGHVS and CDR2 FQNEAQ. Trimming removed 4 bases from V and 1 base from J; junction bases left unmatched: 10. For the CDR3, the DNA is TGTGCCAGCAGCTCCGGGACTAGCGCCTACGGGTCCTACAATGAGCAGTTCTTC. This sequence encodes CASSSGTSAYGSYNEQFF.

The chain employs TRBV7-9 and TRBJ1-4, with TRBD1 identical over 10 bases. The CDR3 has 15 amino acids. Germline CDR1 SEHNR, CDR2 FQNEAQ (reference sequence). V shed 5 bases, J shed 4 bases, and the junction held 4 bases outside the gene matches. This chain's CDR3 is CASSPGTGVNEKLFF. DNA for the CDR3: TGTGCCAGCAGCCCCGGGACAGGGGTTAATGAAAAACTGTTTTTT.

The CDR3 nucleotides are TGCGCCAGCAGTACAGGGGGTCGAACCGGGACTTTATACTACGAGCAGTACTTC. This translates into CASSTGGRTGTLYYEQYF. V usage is TRBV10-1 and J usage is TRBJ2-7; the match to TRBD1 covers 8 bases. The CDR3 runs 18 residues. CDR1 and CDR2 (germline): WNHNN, SYGVQD (reference sequence). V lost 5 bases and J lost 3; bases outside the gene matches: 18.

The chain carries TRBV6-5 and TRBJ1-5; the match to TRBD1 covers 8 bases. The germline gives CDR1 MNHEY, CDR2 SVGAGI. CDR3 length: 15 residues. V lost 2 bases to trimming and J lost 5 bases; unmatched junction nucleotides: 5. CDR3 sequence (DNA): TGTGCCAGCAGTTACGCGCAGGGGGCAGATCAGCCCCAGCATTTT. Encoded protein: CASSYAQGADQPQHF.

The chain links TRBV5-8 to TRBJ1-1; D is uncertain. The CDR3 sequence is 15 residues long. The V gene's germline CDR1 is SGHTS and CDR2 YDEGEE. Trimming took off 0 bases at V and 3 bases at J, with 12 bases between the two ends. The CDR3 sequence: CASSLAGRSDTEAFF. The CDR3 DNA is TGTGCCAGCAGCTTGGCAGGCAGATCGGACACTGAAGCTTTCTTT. The full variable domain, rest sourced from reference TRBV5-8 and TRBJ1-1, is EAGVTQSPTHLIKTRGQQATLRCSPISGHTSVYWYQQALGLGLQFLLWYDEGEERNRGNFPPRFSGRQFPNYSSELNVNALELEDSALYLCASSLAGRSDTEAFFGQGTRLTVV.

This chain joins TRBV6-4 and TRBJ1-5; 7 positions agree with TRBD1. Trimming cost V 10 bases and J 0 bases; bases outside gene matches: 18. Germline-derived CDR1 and CDR2 are MRHNA and SNTAGT. The CDR3 runs 18 residues. This CDR3 reads CATAGRRQGLNSNQPQHF. The CDR3 region has the DNA TGTGCCACAGCAGGTAGGAGACAGGGCCTAAATAGCAATCAGCCCCAGCATTTT.

This chain connects TRBV19 to TRBJ1-4, with D tentatively TRBD1 (6 bases). V dropped 5 bases and J dropped 6 bases, with 13 bases sitting between them. Germline loops: CDR1 LNHDA, CDR2 SQIVND (reference sequence). The CDR3 is 14 amino acids. The CDR3: CASSSQGRDEKLFF. DNA of the CDR3: TGTGCCAGTAGTTCACAGGGTCGAGATGAAAAACTGTTTTTT.

The rearrangement links TRBV27 to TRBJ2-2; 9 bases agree with TRBD2. This CDR3 comprises 15 residues. Per germline, CDR1 MNHEY and CDR2 SMNVEV (reference sequence). The junction had 2 bases not matched to a gene; V was cut back by 6 bases and J by 0 bases. The CDR3 coding sequence is TGTGCCAGCAGGCTAGCGGGACCGAACACCGGGGAGCTGTTTTTT. Translating gives CASRLAGPNTGELFF.

V and J are TRBV27 and TRBJ1-6, with D perhaps matching TRBD1 (5 bases). Germline CDR1 is MNHEY and CDR2 is SMNVEV (reference sequence). The CDR3 loop spans 15 amino acids. The V gene lost 0 bases and the J gene lost 8 bases, with 11 bases spanning the gap. CDR3 region: CASSLSGVGDSPLHF. For the CDR3, the DNA is TGTGCCAGCAGTTTATCTGGGGTGGGGGATTCACCCCTCCACTTT.

The V call is TRBV5-6, the J call TRBJ2-5; a possible D gene is TRBD2 (5 bases). In germline, CDR1 is SGHDT, CDR2 YYEEEE. The CDR3 consists of 13 residues. Trimming pared 4 bases from V and 4 bases from J, leaving 11 bases between. CDR3 in DNA: TGTGCCAGCAGCCTGGCCAGCGGAGAGACCCAGTACTTC. It translates to CASSLASGETQYF.

The chain combines TRBV19 with TRBJ1-5; D call uncertain. The germline V gene encodes CDR1 LNHDA and CDR2 SQIVND (reference sequence). The CDR3 is 13 amino acids. V was trimmed by 3 bases and J by 6 bases, leaving 9 bases between them. CDR3 in DNA: TGTGCCAGTAGTATTTACGAGTTTCAGCCCCAGCATTTT. Protein: CASSIYEFQPQHF.

This chain joins TRBV12-3 or TRBV12-4 and TRBJ2-1, with no clear D. Between the trimmed V and J ends, which lost 3 bases and 3 bases, there was a span of 6 bases. The CDR3 runs 13 residues. The CDR3 bases are TGTGCCAGCAGTTTTGCTAGCTACAATGAGCAGTTCTTC. Protein sequence: CASSFASYNEQFF.

The genes are TRBV7-9 and TRBJ1-2; D call uncertain. The V end was cut by 1 base, the J end by 10 bases, with 7 bases between. Per the germline V gene, CDR1 is SEHNR and CDR2 is FQNEAQ (reference sequence). This CDR3 is 11 amino acids long. The CDR3 bases are TGTGCCAGCAGCTTAGAACATTTCTACACCTTC. Translating it yields CASSLEHFYTF.